A selection of T cell receptor beta chains follows, all from one sample in a study of blood T cells in healthy people across ages. MiXCR, applied by TCRdb to the 5' RACE reads, yields one record per CDR3 protein. The sample has hundreds of thousands of distinct CDR3 sequences, 58% seen once. The sample comprised blood. These receptor sequences come from a man aged 30 to 45 in good health. The CDR3 runs from the conserved cysteine through the conserved F or W. Fields, in order: clone size, V gene, J gene, D gene, CDR3 DNA, CDR3 protein. D genes are given only for firm matches. Clone size appears in some rows only: once, few, many, or a class for an expanded clone.

few,TRBV29-1,TRBJ1-1,NA,TGCAGCGCCCAGTCCCGGGCGAACACTGAAGCTTTCTTT,CSAQSRANTEAFF
NA,TRBV20-1,TRBJ2-7,NA,TGCAGTGCTAGATACGACTCGTCGGGCGCCTACGAGCAGTACTTC,CSARYDSSGAYEQYF
few,TRBV4-2,TRBJ2-1,NA,TGTGCCAGCAGCCAATGGGGGGGCCTCAATGAGCAGTTCTTC,CASSQWGGLNEQFF
NA,TRBV4-2,TRBJ2-7,TRBD2,TGTGCCAGCAGCCCCCCACAGCGGGAGATGCGGGAGCAGTACTTC,CASSPPQREMREQYF
NA,TRBV20-1,TRBJ2-7,NA,TGCAGTGCGGAGTTAGGCCTCGAGCAGTACTTC,CSAELGLEQYF
NA,TRBV7-2,TRBJ2-3,TRBD2,TGTGCCAGCAGCTTAGAATGGACTAGCGCCACAGATACGCAGTATTTT,CASSLEWTSATDTQYF
NA,TRBV28,TRBJ2-7,NA,TGTGCCAGCAGATTACAGGGTCTTCGGGAGCAGTACTTC,CASRLQGLREQYF
NA,TRBV29-1,TRBJ1-5,NA,TGCAGCGTTGGGGGGGATACGGACCTCAATCAGCCCCAGCATTTT,CSVGGDTDLNQPQHF
NA,TRBV29-1,TRBJ2-1,TRBD1,TGCAGCGTTGAATTAGGACAGGGGTTGTTCTTC,CSVELGQGLFF
NA,TRBV4-3,TRBJ2-1,NA,TGCGCCAGCAGCCAAGGTTCCGGGGGGCCGATGTATGAGCAGTTCTTC,CASSQGSGGPMYEQFF
NA,TRBV7-8,TRBJ2-5,NA,TGTGCCAGCAGCGTCTCGGGAATAGAGACCCAGTACTTC,CASSVSGIETQYF
once,TRBV7-9,TRBJ2-2,NA,TGTGCCAGCATCGAACGCTCCGGGGAGCTGTTTTTT,CASIERSGELFF
NA,TRBV7-2,TRBJ2-1,TRBD2,TGTGCCAGCAGCTTAGGCGGGGGTTTGGTTGAGCAGTTCTTC,CASSLGGGLVEQFF
NA,TRBV7-2,TRBJ2-5,NA,TGTGCCAGCAGCGTCTCGGAAGGAGTTGAGCAGTACTTC,CASSVSEGVEQYF
once,TRBV7-6,TRBJ2-2,NA,TGTGCCAGCAGCTTAAGGAGTAGCCCTAGCTTCCCCTACACCGGGGAGCTGTTTTTT,CASSLRSSPSFPYTGELFF